This T cell receptor beta chain is from a study of T cells of healthy individuals. Looked up from germline, CDR1 is MDHEN and CDR2 is SYDVKM. V was trimmed by 2 bases and J by 3 bases, leaving 11 bases between them. This CDR3 comprises 15 residues. MiXCR, applied by TCRdb to the 5' RACE reads, yields one record per CDR3 protein. The sample yields 85,000 to 100,000 distinct CDR3 sequences, approximately 16% seen once. V and J are TRBV28 and TRBJ2-1; the D call may be TRBD1 or TRBD2 (5 bases each). This clonotype originated in a human donor in good health. CDR3 in DNA: TGTGCCAGCAGTTTAGGGGCGGGCGTCTACAATGAGCAGTTCTTC. Its translation is CASSLGAGVYNEQFF.